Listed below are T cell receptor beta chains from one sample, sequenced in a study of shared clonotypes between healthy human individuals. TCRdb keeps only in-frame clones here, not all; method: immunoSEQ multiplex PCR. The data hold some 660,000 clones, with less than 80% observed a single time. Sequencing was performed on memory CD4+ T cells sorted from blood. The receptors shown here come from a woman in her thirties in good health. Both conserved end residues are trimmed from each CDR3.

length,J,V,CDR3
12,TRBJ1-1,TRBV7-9,ASSTGRVNTEAF
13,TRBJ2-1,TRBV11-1,ASSPTSVGSAEQF
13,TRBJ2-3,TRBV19,ASSTGTVGTDTQY
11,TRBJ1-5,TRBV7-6,ASSLAPQAPQH
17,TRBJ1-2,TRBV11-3,ASALDGGRNRVRNYGYT
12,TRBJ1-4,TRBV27,ASSKRQGREKLF
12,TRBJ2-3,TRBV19,ASRTSGSTDTQY
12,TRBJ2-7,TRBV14,ASSYSGRAYEQY
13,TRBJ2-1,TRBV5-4,ASSLGNSGGNEQF
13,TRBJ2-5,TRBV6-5,ASSYSSGRAETQY
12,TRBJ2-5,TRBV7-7,ASSPLGHQETQY
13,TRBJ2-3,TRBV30,ACRLAGGVTDTQY
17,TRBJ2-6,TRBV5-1,ASSPRQGAKSSGANVLT
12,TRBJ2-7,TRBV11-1,ASSLDIGHYEQY
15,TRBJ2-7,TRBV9,ASSVEWRAEPHYEQY
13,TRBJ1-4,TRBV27,ASSSWGQGGEKLF
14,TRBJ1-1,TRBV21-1,ASSKAGVILNTEAF
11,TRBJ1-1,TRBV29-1,SVRQNMNTEAF
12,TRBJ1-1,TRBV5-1,ASSYLEVNTEAF
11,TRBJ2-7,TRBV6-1,ASSAQDRSGQY
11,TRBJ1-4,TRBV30,AWTGVINEKLF
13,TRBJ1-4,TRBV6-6,ASSSHGGGNEKLF
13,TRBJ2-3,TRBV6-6,ASSGQEASTDTQY
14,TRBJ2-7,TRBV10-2,ASSENRDSSSYEQY
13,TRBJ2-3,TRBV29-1,SFRASGGPTDTQY
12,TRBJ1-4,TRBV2,ASSVPGVNEKLF
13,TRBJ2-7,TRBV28,AGSRGQGTLYEQY
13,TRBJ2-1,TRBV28,ASSFPTSSYNEQF
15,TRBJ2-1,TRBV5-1,ASSVAESSGGYNEQF
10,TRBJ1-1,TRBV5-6,ASSFRTAEAF
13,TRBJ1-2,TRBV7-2,ASSLQGAGNYGYT
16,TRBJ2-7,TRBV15,ATSSGSLYRGRTYEQY
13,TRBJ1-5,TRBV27,ASSPHREGNQPQH
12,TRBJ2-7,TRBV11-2,ASSWTSGSGEQY
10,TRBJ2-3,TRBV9,ASSVIAGSLY
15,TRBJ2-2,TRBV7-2,ASSHRLAGETTGELF
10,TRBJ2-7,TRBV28,ASSQKSYEQY
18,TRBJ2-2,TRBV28,ASSSSAGAYLAGETGELF
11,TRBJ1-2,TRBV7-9,ASSVGTGYGYT
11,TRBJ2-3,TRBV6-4,ASSDSATDTQY
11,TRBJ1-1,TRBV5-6,ASSGNLWTEAF
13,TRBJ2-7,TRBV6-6,ASRRTGGLAGEQY
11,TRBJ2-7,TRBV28,ASSLAGGLKQY
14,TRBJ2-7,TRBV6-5,ASSYGKGVSSYEQY
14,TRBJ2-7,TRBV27,ASSSTGQGVFYEQY
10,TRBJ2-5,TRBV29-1,SVEGNGETQY
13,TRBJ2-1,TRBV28,ASSDREYRSGEQF
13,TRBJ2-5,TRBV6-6,ASRETPVQGETQY
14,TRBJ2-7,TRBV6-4,ASSDSARTGGGEQY
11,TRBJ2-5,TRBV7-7,ASSLTGGETQY
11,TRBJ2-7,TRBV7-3,ASSRTSSGEQY
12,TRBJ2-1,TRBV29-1,SVEGGTSYNEQF
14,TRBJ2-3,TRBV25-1,ASSDRKGGSTDTQY